This TCR beta chain came from a study of Ad26.COV2.S vaccination and SARS-CoV-2 variants. In regard to this clone: Its cognate antigen is unknown.

Generated by immunoSEQ multiplex PCR, the TCRdb table keeps only in-frame clones and is missing some. The sample lists 300,000 to 350,000 clones, about 90% occurring once. Indicated treatment: 15 to 20 received Ad26.COV2.S at low or high dose, single or two shots; several received placebo; per-sample allocation not given. After the first vaccine or placebo injection, samples were drawn on day 63. At a Boston site, the person donating was an adult of 18-55 years. Germline CDR1 LNHNV, CDR2 YYDKDF (reference sequence). The CDR3 is 9 residues long. V dropped 11 bases and J dropped 5 bases, with 7 bases sitting between them. Notes on the study in general: Vaccine recipients had higher spike-specific TCR breadth than placebo recipients. The analyses of TCR breadth and depth may have understated the size of total T cell responses. Vaccinees reportedly had broad spike-specific CD8+ and CD4+ T cell responses.

The sample consisted of peripheral blood, taken in a trial of Ad26.COV2.S vaccine versus placebo. The chain couples TRBV15 to TRBJ2-7; D perhaps matches TRBD2 (5 bases). The TCR originated in a person aged 18-60 years who received the Ad26.COV2.S COVID-19 vaccine or a placebo. The CDR3 region is CAVGDEQYF. CDR3 DNA sequence: TGTGCCGTCGGGGACGAGCAGTACTTC.